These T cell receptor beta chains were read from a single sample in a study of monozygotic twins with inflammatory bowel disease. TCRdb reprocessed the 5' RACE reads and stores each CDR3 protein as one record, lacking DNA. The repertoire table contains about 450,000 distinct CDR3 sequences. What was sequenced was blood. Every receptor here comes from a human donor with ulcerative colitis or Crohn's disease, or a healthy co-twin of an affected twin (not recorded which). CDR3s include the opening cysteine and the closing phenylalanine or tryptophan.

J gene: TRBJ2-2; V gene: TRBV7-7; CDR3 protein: CASSSRGGETNTGELFF
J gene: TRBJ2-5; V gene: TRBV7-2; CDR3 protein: CASSLDGLEGRAQYF
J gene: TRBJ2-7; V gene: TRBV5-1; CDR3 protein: CASSLWGDSYEQYF
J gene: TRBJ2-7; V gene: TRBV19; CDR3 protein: CASSYTSGGAYEQYF
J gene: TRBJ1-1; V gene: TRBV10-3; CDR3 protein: CAIMDGFSEAFF
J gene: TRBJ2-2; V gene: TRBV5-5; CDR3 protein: CASSLSVGLGTGELFF
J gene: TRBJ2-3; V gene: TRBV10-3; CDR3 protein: CAISDRGRGEGDTQYF
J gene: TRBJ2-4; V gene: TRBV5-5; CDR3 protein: CASSFTESVNIQYF
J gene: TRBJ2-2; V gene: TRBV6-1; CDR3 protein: CASRVGGNTGELFF
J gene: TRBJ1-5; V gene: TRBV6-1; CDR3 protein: CASIDPTAPNQPQHF
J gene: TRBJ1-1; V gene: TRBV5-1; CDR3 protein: CASSLAGGVEGRAFF
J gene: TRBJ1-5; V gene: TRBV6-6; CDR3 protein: CASSYSKNQPQHF
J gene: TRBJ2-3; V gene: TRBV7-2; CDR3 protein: CASSLLAGLTDTQYF
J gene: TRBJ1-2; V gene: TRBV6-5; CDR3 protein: CASSYEGGGYTF
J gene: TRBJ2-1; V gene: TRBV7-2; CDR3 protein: CASSVTSGVLNEQFF
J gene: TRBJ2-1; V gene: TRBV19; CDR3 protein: CASQDSPGPYNEQFF
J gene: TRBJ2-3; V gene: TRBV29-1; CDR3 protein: CSVLPRQGAVDTQYF
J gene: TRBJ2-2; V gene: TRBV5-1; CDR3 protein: CASAGGVNTGELFF
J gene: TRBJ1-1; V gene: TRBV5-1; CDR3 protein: CASRQGGNTEAFF
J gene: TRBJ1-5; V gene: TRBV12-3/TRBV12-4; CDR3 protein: CASSPGGFQPQHF
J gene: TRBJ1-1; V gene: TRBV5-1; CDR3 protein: CASSSNNGGAFF
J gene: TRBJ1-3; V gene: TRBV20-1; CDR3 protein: CSAQGFGNTIYF